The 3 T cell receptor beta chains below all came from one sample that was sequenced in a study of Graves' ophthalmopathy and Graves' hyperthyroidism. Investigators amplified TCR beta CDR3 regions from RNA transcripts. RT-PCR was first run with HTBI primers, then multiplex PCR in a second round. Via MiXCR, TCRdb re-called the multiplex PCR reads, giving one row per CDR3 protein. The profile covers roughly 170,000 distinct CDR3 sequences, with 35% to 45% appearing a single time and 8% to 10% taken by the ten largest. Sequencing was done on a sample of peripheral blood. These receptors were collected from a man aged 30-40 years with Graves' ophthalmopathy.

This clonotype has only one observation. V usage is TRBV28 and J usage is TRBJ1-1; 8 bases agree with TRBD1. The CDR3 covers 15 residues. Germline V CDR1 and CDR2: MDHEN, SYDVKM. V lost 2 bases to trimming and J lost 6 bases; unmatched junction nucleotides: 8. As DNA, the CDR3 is TGTGCCAGCAGTTTACCTCAGGGGGCGAAGGCTGAAGCTTTCTTT. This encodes CASSLPQGAKAEAFF.

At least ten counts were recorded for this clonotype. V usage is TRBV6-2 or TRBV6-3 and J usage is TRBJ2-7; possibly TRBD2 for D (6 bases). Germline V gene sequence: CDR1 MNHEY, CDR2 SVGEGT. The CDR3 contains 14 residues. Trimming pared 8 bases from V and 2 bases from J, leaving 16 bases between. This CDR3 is CASLSRDFAYEQYF. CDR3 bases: TGTGCCAGCCTGAGCCGGGACTTCGCCTACGAGCAGTACTTC.

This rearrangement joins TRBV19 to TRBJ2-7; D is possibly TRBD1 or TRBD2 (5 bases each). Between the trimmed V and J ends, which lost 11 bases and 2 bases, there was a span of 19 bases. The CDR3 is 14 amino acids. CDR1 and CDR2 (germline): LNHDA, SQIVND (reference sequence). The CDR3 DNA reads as TGTGCCTCTAGTATACGGGGCAGCGCCTACGAGCAGTACTTC. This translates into CASSIRGSAYEQYF. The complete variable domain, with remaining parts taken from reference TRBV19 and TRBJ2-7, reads DGGITQSPKYLFRKEGQNVTLSCEQNLNHDAMYWYRQDPGQGLRLIYYSQIVNDFQKGDIAEGYSVSREKKESFPLTVTSAQKNPTAFYLCASSIRGSAYEQYFGPGTRLTVT.